The 27 T cell receptor beta chains given below trace back to one sample, sequenced in a study of Graves' ophthalmopathy and Graves' hyperthyroidism. TCR beta CDR3 regions were amplified from RNA transcripts. The first round was an RT-PCR with HTBI primers, and the second round was a multiplex PCR. One entry per CDR3 protein results from TCRdb running MiXCR on the multiplex PCR reads. The data contain about 620,000 distinct CDR3 sequences, around a fifth of them singletons. Sequenced sample: peripheral blood. The receptors originated from a woman aged 18-29 years with stable Graves' hyperthyroidism. Some clones in this sample may be carry-over from other donors' samples.

In this sample, this clonotype turned up many times. This chain joins TRBV5-1 and TRBJ1-3; perhaps TRBD1 as D (5 bases). V was shortened by 1 base and J by 0 bases, with 11 bases between the two germline ends. The germline CDR1 and CDR2 sequences are SGHRS and YFSETQ. The CDR3 runs 16 residues. CDR3 coding DNA: TGCGCCAGCAGCTTGACCTCAGGGAACTCTGGAAACACCATATATTTT. The encoded protein is CASSLTSGNSGNTIYF.

This clonotype was counted a few times. The rearrangement joins TRBV18 to TRBJ1-1; D remains ambiguous. The CDR3 runs 14 residues. Deletions cut 3 bases from V and 0 bases from J, with 8 bases between. Germline CDR1 is KGHSH and CDR2 is LQKENI. CDR3 amino acids: CASSPSWLNTEAFF. DNA of the CDR3: TGTGCCAGCTCACCTAGTTGGTTGAACACTGAAGCTTTCTTT.

This clonotype was recorded many times. This chain uses TRBV18 with TRBJ1-1; D perhaps matches TRBD1 (6 bases). In germline, CDR1 is KGHSH, CDR2 LQKENI. Trimming removed 8 bases from V and 0 bases from J, with 13 bases in between. This CDR3 is built from 14 residues. CDR3 protein: CASSPRGLNTEAFF. The CDR3 coding sequence is TGTGCCAGCAGCCCGAGGGGGTTGAACACTGAAGCTTTCTTT.

In this sample, this clonotype turned up many times. V usage is TRBV7-2 and J usage is TRBJ1-2; D perhaps matches TRBD1 (6 bases). V gave up 1 base and J gave up 7 bases, with 10 bases separating them. Germline V CDR1 and CDR2: SGHTA, FQGNSA. The CDR3 extends over 13 amino acids. The CDR3 here is CASSLGGAVGYTF. The CDR3 nucleotides are TGTGCCAGCAGCTTAGGGGGGGCGGTTGGCTACACCTTC. Based on the CDR3 plus reference TRBV7-2 and TRBJ1-2, the full variable domain is GAGVSQSPSNKVTEKGKDVELRCDPISGHTALYWYRQSLGQGLEFLIYFQGNSAPDKSGLPSDRFSAERTGGSVSTLTIQRTQQEDSAVYLCASSLGGAVGYTFGSGTRLTVV.

This clonotype has at least ten counts. The chain carries TRBV2 and TRBJ2-5; TRBD2 agrees at 7 bases. The CDR3 loop spans 13 amino acids. The V segment lost 5 bases and the J segment 5 bases; nucleotides outside the gene matches: 5. Germline V gives CDR1 SNHLY, CDR2 FYNNEI. CDR3 coding DNA: TGTGCCAGCAGTTGGGGACTATCGGAGACCCAGTACTTC. It encodes CASSWGLSETQYF.

This clonotype was picked up many times. This chain joins TRBV19 and TRBJ1-2; D is possibly TRBD1 (5 bases). V was cut by 4 bases and J by 0 bases, with 18 bases left in between. Germline V CDR1 and CDR2: LNHDA, SQIVND (reference sequence). The CDR3 is 17 residues long. The CDR3 reads CASSKWAGKGTNYGYTF. DNA for the CDR3: TGTGCCAGTAGTAAGTGGGCAGGGAAAGGGACTAACTATGGCTACACCTTC. The whole variable domain, filled in from reference TRBV19 and TRBJ1-2, reads DGGITQSPKYLFRKEGQNVTLSCEQNLNHDAMYWYRQDPGQGLRLIYYSQIVNDFQKGDIAEGYSVSREKKESFPLTVTSAQKNPTAFYLCASSKWAGKGTNYGYTFGSGTRLTVV.

This chain links TRBV5-1 with TRBJ2-7; weak D call: TRBD1 (5 bases). The germline V and J ends were trimmed by 0 bases and 7 bases, with 14 bases remaining between them. There are 14 residues in the CDR3. Germline lookup yields CDR1 SGHRS and CDR2 YFSETQ. CDR3: CASSLAGQEMEQYF. CDR3 in DNA: TGCGCCAGCAGCTTGGCAGGGCAGGAGATGGAGCAGTACTTC.

This clonotype has ten or more counts. The V gene is TRBV24-1, the J gene TRBJ2-5, with 8 bases fitting TRBD1. The CDR3 runs 14 residues. CDR1 is KGHDR and CDR2 is SFDVKD in the germline V gene. The V segment lost 3 bases and the J segment 6 bases; nucleotides outside the gene matches: 5. The CDR3 nucleotides read TGTGCCACCAGTGATGCAGGGGGCGCAAAGACCCAGTACTTC. It is translated as CATSDAGGAKTQYF.

The chain links TRBV6-1 to TRBJ1-1; perhaps TRBD1 as D (5 bases). The CDR3 is 13 residues long. Germline CDR1 MNHNS, CDR2 SASEGT. Trimming removed 6 bases from V and 2 bases from J, with 10 bases in between. Here the CDR3 reads CASRRTQNTEAFF. Here the CDR3 DNA reads TGTGCCAGCAGGCGGACACAAAACACTGAAGCTTTCTTT.

This clonotype was recorded at least ten times. This chain links TRBV11-3 with TRBJ2-2; D is tentatively TRBD1 or TRBD2 (6 bases each). Trimming took 2 bases from V and 5 from J, leaving 12 bases between them. CDR1 is SGHNT, CDR2 YENEEA, per germline. This CDR3 has 15 residues. The CDR3 nucleotides read TGTGCCAGCAGCTTATTTGGAGGGGGGACCGGGGAGCTGTTTTTT. The encoded protein is CASSLFGGGTGELFF.

The V and J genes are TRBV20-1 and TRBJ2-2, with D hard to call. Germline CDR1 and CDR2: DFQATT and SNEGSKA (reference sequence). The V gene lost 0 bases and the J gene lost 5 bases, with 7 bases spanning the gap. The CDR3 has 13 residues. The DNA of the CDR3 is TGCAGTGCTAGAGATTCAGTGACCGGGGAGCTGTTTTTT. This translates into CSARDSVTGELFF.

In this sample, this clonotype turned up many times. The V gene is TRBV5-1, the J gene TRBJ2-5, with 7 nucleotides matching TRBD1. V was clipped by 5 bases and J by 2 bases; unmatched bases: 18. CDR1 and CDR2 from the germline V gene are SGHRS and YFSETQ. The CDR3 covers 18 residues. The CDR3: CASRKGTVGPLGQETQYF. For the CDR3, the DNA is TGCGCCAGCAGAAAAGGGACAGTTGGCCCGTTGGGGCAAGAGACCCAGTACTTC. Looking up the rest from reference TRBV5-1 and TRBJ2-5 gives the full variable domain: KAGVTQTPRYLIKTRGQQVTLSCSPISGHRSVSWYQQTPGQGLQFLFEYFSETQRNKGNFPGRFSGRQFSNSRSEMNVSTLELGDSALYLCASRKGTVGPLGQETQYFGPGTRLLVL.

There are many counts of this clonotype. V is TRBV29-1 and J is TRBJ2-5, with TRBD1 as a possible D gene (6 bases). V gave up 4 bases and J gave up 4 bases, with 19 bases separating them. From germline, CDR1 is SQVTM and CDR2 ANQGSEA. This CDR3 comprises 15 residues. The CDR3 DNA reads TGCAGCGTTGCCCCACAGGGCAGCAGAGGAGAGACCCAGTACTTC. It specifies CSVAPQGSRGETQYF.

This clonotype was observed at least ten times. The chain joins TRBV12-3 or TRBV12-4 to TRBJ2-5; tentatively, D is TRBD1 or TRBD2 (7 bases each). Trimming took off 7 bases at V and 5 bases at J, with 20 bases between the two ends. The CDR3 contains 15 residues. CDR3 sequence: CASTYHRGGVETQYF. CDR3 DNA: TGTGCCAGCACTTATCACAGGGGAGGGGTGGAGACCCAGTACTTC.

This clonotype appeared many times. The J gene is TRBJ2-7, the V gene TRBV6-2 or TRBV6-3, with a tentative D call TRBD1 (5 bases). Germline CDR1 and CDR2: MNHEY and SVGEGT. V lost 0 bases and J lost 2, with 20 bases in between. The CDR3 runs 18 residues. CDR3 coding DNA: TGTGCCAGCAGTTACTCGATGCCAGGGTTGACATTGGCCTACGAGCAGTACTTC. Translation gives CASSYSMPGLTLAYEQYF.

This clonotype showed up just a few times. V and J are TRBV6-2 or TRBV6-3 and TRBJ2-7; 7 nucleotides align to TRBD2. After removal of 6 bases from V and 0 bases from J, the junction contained 8 bases not matched to a gene. This CDR3 is built from 15 residues. CDR1 and CDR2 (germline): MNHEY, SVGEGT. The CDR3 DNA follows: TGTGCCAGCAGCCCCTTCCGCGGGAGCTCCTACGAGCAGTACTTC. Its protein product is CASSPFRGSSYEQYF.

This clonotype was seen at least ten times. The chain uses TRBV20-1 and TRBJ1-2; TRBD1 agrees at 12 bases. V lost 4 bases and J lost 4; bases outside the gene matches: 4. The CDR3 length is 14 residues. Germline CDR1 DFQATT, CDR2 SNEGSKA (reference sequence). CDR3 amino acids: CSAKGQGAGYGYTF. The CDR3, as DNA: TGCAGTGCTAAGGGACAGGGGGCCGGCTATGGCTACACCTTC.

The table lists this clonotype with many counts. This chain uses TRBV29-1 with TRBJ1-5; TRBD1 is a possible D gene (5 bases). V was pared by 5 bases and J by 7 bases, with 15 bases between. CDR3 length: 13 residues. The germline V gene has CDR1 SQVTM and CDR2 ANQGSEA. The CDR3 reads CSVWEGMGQPQHF. The CDR3 region has the DNA TGCAGCGTTTGGGAGGGGATGGGCCAGCCCCAGCATTTT.

This clonotype was recorded at least ten times. This rearrangement joins TRBV20-1 to TRBJ1-5; D is ambiguous. The germline V and J ends were trimmed by 5 bases and 5 bases, with 13 bases remaining between them. Germline-derived CDR1 and CDR2 are DFQATT and SNEGSKA (reference sequence). The CDR3 is made up of 13 amino acids. DNA for the CDR3: TGCAGTGCTCCCGACACCCGCGATCAGCCCCAGCATTTT. Its protein product is CSAPDTRDQPQHF.

This clonotype was recorded a few times. This chain joins TRBV2 and TRBJ2-7; D may be TRBD2 (6 bases). V shed 6 bases and J shed 7 bases, with 13 bases lying between them. Looked up from germline, CDR1 is SNHLY and CDR2 is FYNNEI. The CDR3 totals 12 residues. Here the CDR3 reads CASRSLAREQYF. Written as DNA, the CDR3 is TGTGCCAGCAGATCACTAGCTCGAGAGCAGTACTTC.

The gene calls are TRBV11-1 and TRBJ2-7, with 8 nucleotides matching TRBD1. Looked up from germline, CDR1 is SGHAT and CDR2 is FQDESV (reference sequence). The CDR3 consists of 17 residues. V shed 5 bases, J shed 0 bases, and the junction held 12 bases outside the gene matches. As DNA, the CDR3 is TGTGCCAGCAGCCGATCCCGGGACAGGAGGGCCTCCTACGAGCAGTACTTC. Translation: CASSRSRDRRASYEQYF.

In this sample, this clonotype turned up a few times. The chain joins TRBV12-3 or TRBV12-4 to TRBJ1-2, with TRBD1 identical over 12 bases. With V trimmed by 6 bases and J by 12 bases, 8 bases remained unmatched. This CDR3 comprises 13 residues. Here the CDR3 DNA reads TGTGCCAGCAGACGGGACAGGGGGCGGGGGGACACCTTC. This translates into CASRRDRGRGDTF.

This clonotype was counted at least ten times. The chain links TRBV6-1 to TRBJ1-2, with D maybe TRBD1 (5 bases). Per germline, CDR1 MNHNS and CDR2 SASEGT. V dropped 1 base and J dropped 8 bases, with 14 bases sitting between them. The CDR3 has 14 residues. CDR3 residues: CASSEVWQGGGYTF. In nucleotides, the CDR3 is TGTGCCAGCAGTGAAGTGTGGCAGGGTGGCGGCTACACCTTC.

This clonotype was counted many times. This sequence joins TRBV6-1 and TRBJ1-3, with D perhaps TRBD1 (5 bases). V lost 4 bases to trimming and J lost 0 bases, with 10 bases between them. The germline V gene has CDR1 MNHNS and CDR2 SASEGT. The CDR3 contains 15 residues. CDR3 in amino acids: CASSGGRLSGNTIYF. The DNA for the CDR3 is TGTGCCAGCAGTGGGGGACGGCTCTCTGGAAACACCATATATTTT.

Ten or more counts support this clonotype. This chain joins TRBV29-1 and TRBJ1-1; TRBD1 matches 9 bases. J gave up 5 bases and V 0 bases, and 1 base lay outside the gene matches. The CDR3 runs to 13 residues. Germline assignment: CDR1 SQVTM and CDR2 ANQGSEA. The CDR3 coding sequence is TGCAGCGTTGAAGAGACAGGGGGAACTGAAGCTTTCTTT. Protein product: CSVEETGGTEAFF.

At least ten counts were recorded for this clonotype. V usage is TRBV19 and J usage is TRBJ1-1, with TRBD1 as a possible D gene (6 bases). From germline, CDR1 is LNHDA and CDR2 SQIVND (reference sequence). The CDR3 sequence is 15 residues long. The V gene lost 6 bases and the J gene lost 1 base, with 15 bases spanning the gap. Here the CDR3 reads CASSLIGTQNTEAFF. CDR3 nucleotide sequence: TGTGCCAGTAGCTTAATCGGGACACAGAACACTGAAGCTTTCTTT.

Comment on this clonotype: Given a much more abundant clone one base away, this may be a read error. V is TRBV19 and J is TRBJ1-1, with D hard to call. The germline V gene encodes CDR1 LNHDA and CDR2 SQIVND (reference sequence). The CDR3 totals 10 residues. CDR3 coding DNA: TGTGCCTGCGCCGCGTACGAAGCTTGCTTT. As protein: CACAAYEACF.